This T cell receptor beta chain was retrieved from a study of T cells in Graves' hyperthyroidism and ophthalmopathy. Study results and caveats: Most clonotypes expanded in thyroid above 0.001 were likewise present in blood.

Researchers barred patients who had uncontrolled infection, other autoimmune disease, pregnancy or lactation. The diagnoses drew upon clinical symptoms, serum thyroxine and TRAb, thyroid ultrasound and orbital computed tomography. In its sample, this clonotype was seen a few times. No antigen is known for it. This CDR3 region has 18 residues. Germline V gene sequence: CDR1 KGHDR, CDR2 SFDVKD. V lost 3 bases, J lost 0 bases, and 16 bases lay in between. The investigators amplified TCR beta CDR3 regions from RNA transcripts. The HTBI set primed first-round TCR CDR3 RT-PCR. TCRdb reanalysed the multiplex PCR reads using MiXCR and keeps one entry per CDR3 protein. This sample has 650,000 to 800,000 distinct CDR3 sequences, with about 45% found just once.

The sample consisted of peripheral blood or thyroid tissue (not recorded which). The rearrangement uses TRBV24-1 and TRBJ2-2; D is possibly TRBD1 (5 bases). The source of this sequence is an adult man with Graves' disease, either hyperthyroidism or ophthalmopathy (not recorded which). DNA of the CDR3: TGTGCCACCAGTGATAAGGACACGTTTTTCGCGAACACCGGGGAGCTGTTTTTT. Residues: CATSDKDTFFANTGELFF.